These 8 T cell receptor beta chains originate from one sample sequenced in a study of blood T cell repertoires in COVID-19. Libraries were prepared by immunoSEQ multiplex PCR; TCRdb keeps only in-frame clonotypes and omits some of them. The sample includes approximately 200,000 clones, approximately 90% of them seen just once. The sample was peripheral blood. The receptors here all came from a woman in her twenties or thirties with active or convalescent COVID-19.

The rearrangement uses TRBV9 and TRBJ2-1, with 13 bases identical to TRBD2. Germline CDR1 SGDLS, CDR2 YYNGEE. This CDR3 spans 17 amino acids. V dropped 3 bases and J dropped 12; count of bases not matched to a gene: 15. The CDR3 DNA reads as TGTGCCAGCAGCGCCCAAGGACTAGCGGGAGAAATTTGGGGGCAGTTCTTC. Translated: CASSAQGLAGEIWGQFF. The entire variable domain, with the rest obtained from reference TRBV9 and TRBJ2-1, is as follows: DSGVTQTPKHLITATGQRVTLRCSPRSGDLSVYWYQQSLDQGLQFLIQYYNGEERAKGNILERFSAQQFPDLHSELNLSSLELGDSALYFCASSAQGLAGEIWGQFFGPGTRLTVL.

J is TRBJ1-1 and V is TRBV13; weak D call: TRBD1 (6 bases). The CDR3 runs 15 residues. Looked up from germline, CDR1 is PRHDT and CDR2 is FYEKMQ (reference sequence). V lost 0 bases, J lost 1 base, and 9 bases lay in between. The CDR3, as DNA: TGTGCCAGCAGCTTAGGGTTCAGGGGGAACACTGAAGCTTTCTTT. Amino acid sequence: CASSLGFRGNTEAFF. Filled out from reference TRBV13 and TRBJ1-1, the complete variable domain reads AAGVIQSPRHLIKEKRETATLKCYPIPRHDTVYWYQQGPGQDPQFLISFYEKMQSDKGSIPDRFSAQQFSDYHSELNMSSLELGDSALYFCASSLGFRGNTEAFFGQGTRLTVV.

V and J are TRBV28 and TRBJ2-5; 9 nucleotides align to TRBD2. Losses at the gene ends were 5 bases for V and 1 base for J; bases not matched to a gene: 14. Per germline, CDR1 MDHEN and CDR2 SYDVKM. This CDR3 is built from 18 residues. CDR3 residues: CASSRPWGAGGVQETQYF. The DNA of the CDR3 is TGTGCCAGCAGTCGCCCTTGGGGCGCGGGAGGGGTCCAAGAGACCCAGTACTTC.

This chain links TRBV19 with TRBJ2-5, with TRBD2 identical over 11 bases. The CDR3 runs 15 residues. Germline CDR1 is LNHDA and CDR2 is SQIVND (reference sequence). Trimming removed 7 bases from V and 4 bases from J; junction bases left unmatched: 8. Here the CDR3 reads CASTFSGRAGETQYF. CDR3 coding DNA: TGTGCCAGTACCTTTAGCGGGAGGGCAGGAGAGACCCAGTACTTC. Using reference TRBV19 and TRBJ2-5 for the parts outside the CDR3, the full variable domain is DGGITQSPKYLFRKEGQNVTLSCEQNLNHDAMYWYRQDPGQGLRLIYYSQIVNDFQKGDIAEGYSVSREKKESFPLTVTSAQKNPTAFYLCASTFSGRAGETQYFGPGTRLLVL.

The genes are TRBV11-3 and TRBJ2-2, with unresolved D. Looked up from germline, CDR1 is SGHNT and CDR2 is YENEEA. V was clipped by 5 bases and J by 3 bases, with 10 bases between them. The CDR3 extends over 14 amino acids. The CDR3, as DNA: TGTGCCAGCAGCCCGTCGGCGGACACCGGGGAGCTGTTTTTT. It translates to CASSPSADTGELFF. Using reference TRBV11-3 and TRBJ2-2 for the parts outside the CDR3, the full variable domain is EAGVVQSPRYKIIEKKQPVAFWCNPISGHNTLYWYLQNLGQGPELLIRYENEEAVDDSQLPKDRFSAERLKGVDSTLKIQPAELGDSAVYLCASSPSADTGELFFGEGSRLTVL.

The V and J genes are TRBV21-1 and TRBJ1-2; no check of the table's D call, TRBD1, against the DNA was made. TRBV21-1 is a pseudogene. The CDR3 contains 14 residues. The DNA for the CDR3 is TGTGCCAGCAGCAAAGCCCGGACAGGGGTTGGCTACACCTTC. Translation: CASSKARTGVGYTF.

CDR3 nucleotides: TGTGCCAGCGGAGGGGGGGATCAGCCCCAGCATTTT. Its translation: CASGGGDQPQHF. V and J are TRBV9 and TRBJ1-5; D possibly corresponds to TRBD1 (6 bases). Germline CDR1 and CDR2: SGDLS and YYNGEE. CDR3 length: 12 residues. The ends were cut back, 7 bases at V and 5 bases at J, with 10 bases in the middle.

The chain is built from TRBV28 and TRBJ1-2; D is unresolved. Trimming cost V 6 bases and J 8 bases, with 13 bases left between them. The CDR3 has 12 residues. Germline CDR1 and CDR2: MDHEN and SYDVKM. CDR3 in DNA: TGTGCCAGCAGGGGCTATGGGTGGGGCTACACCTTC. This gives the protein CASRGYGWGYTF.